This TCR beta chain comes out of a study of blood T cell repertoires in COVID-19. Across the study: COVID-19 samples collected from the United States, Italy and Spain covered acute and convalescent phases. PBMCs, B-cell-depleted T cells, or T cells were the source of the cDNA or gDNA that made up the material.

CDR3 length: 13 residues. Germline CDR1 and CDR2: LNHDA and SQIVND (reference sequence). Trimming pared 10 bases from V and 0 bases from J, leaving 7 bases between. Some clones are missing from TCRdb's copy, which holds only in-frame ones; the method was immunoSEQ multiplex PCR. The sample has 300,000 to 400,000 clones, roughly 89% seen once. Followed over time, Seattle patients had been enrolled while infection was active. This chain connects TRBV19 to TRBJ1-6; D is undetermined. This receptor was taken from a man aged 25-45 years with COVID-19, enrolled during active disease. The material sequenced was peripheral blood. CDR3 in amino acids: CATSSSYNSPLHF. The CDR3 DNA reads TGTGCCACCTCTTCCTCCTATAATTCACCCCTCCACTTT.